This passage covers 18 T cell receptor beta chains from one sample sequenced in a study of identical twins. TCRdb recomputed calls from the 5' RACE reads with MiXCR, one row per CDR3 protein. Here the sample spans about 340,000 distinct CDR3 sequences, 9% being singletons. Material for sequencing was naive T cells sorted from blood. The receptor set was obtained from a woman in her 50s in good health.

This clonotype came up many times. The rearrangement uses TRBV20-1 and TRBJ2-1, with D maybe TRBD2 (5 bases). Trimming removed 6 bases at V and 7 bases at J, with 22 bases between. The CDR3 contains 15 residues. Germline V gives CDR1 DFQATT, CDR2 SNEGSKA (reference sequence). CDR3 residues: CSATLLRTDVNEQFF. CDR3 nucleotide sequence: TGCAGTGCCACACTTCTTCGGACTGATGTGAATGAGCAGTTCTTC.

The table lists this clonotype with many counts. CDR3 amino acids: CSARAETSGSYEQYF. CDR3 nucleotide sequence: TGCAGTGCTAGAGCCGAGACTAGCGGGAGTTACGAGCAGTACTTC. V gene TRBV20-1 combines with J gene TRBJ2-7; 12 bases map to TRBD2. Germline CDR1 DFQATT, CDR2 SNEGSKA (reference sequence). The trim removed 1 base at V and 4 bases at J, leaving 5 bases unmatched. The length of the CDR3 is 15 residues.

This clonotype was counted many times. The chain combines TRBV10-2 with TRBJ1-1; 9 bases agree with TRBD1. Germline V gene lookup returns CDR1 WSHSY and CDR2 SAAADI. Trimming took 5 bases from V and 1 from J; bases not matched to a gene: 17. The CDR3 length is 19 residues. The CDR3 region is CASSSPGQGVHPGNTEAFF. In nucleotides, the CDR3 is TGCGCCAGCAGTTCCCCGGGACAGGGTGTTCATCCCGGGAACACTGAAGCTTTCTTT.

This rearrangement joins TRBV5-1 to TRBJ2-5; possibly TRBD1 or TRBD2 for D (5 bases each). With 4 bases removed from V and 0 bases from J, the gap between germline ends came to 13 bases. Germline CDR1 is SGHRS and CDR2 is YFSETQ. The CDR3 length is 15 residues. For the CDR3, the DNA is TGCGCCAGCAGCGCGTCCGGGACGGACCAAGAGACCCAGTACTTC. Its translation is CASSASGTDQETQYF.

This chain joins TRBV12-3 or TRBV12-4 and TRBJ2-2; no definite D call. V lost 5 bases and J 5 bases, leaving 12 bases between the germline ends. There are 14 residues in the CDR3. In nucleotides, the CDR3 is TGTGCCAGCAGTCGCCGGGTTAGGACCGGGGAGCTGTTTTTT. It specifies CASSRRVRTGELFF.

This clonotype was recorded many times. The genes are TRBV10-3 and TRBJ2-1; 9 bases fit TRBD2. The CDR3 consists of 15 residues. Germline V CDR1 and CDR2: ENHRY, SYGVKD. V was clipped by 2 bases and J by 6 bases; unmatched bases: 5. Here the CDR3 reads CAISEGSGSGNEQFF. The CDR3 region has the DNA TGTGCCATCAGTGAGGGTAGCGGGAGTGGCAATGAGCAGTTCTTC.

This clonotype was observed many times. The V and J genes are TRBV5-1 and TRBJ1-4, with D possibly TRBD1 on 5 matching bases. Trimming shortened V by 0 bases and J by 8 bases, and 11 bases separated the two germline ends. Germline loops: CDR1 SGHRS, CDR2 YFSETQ. The CDR3 has 14 residues. For the CDR3, the DNA is TGCGCCAGCAGCTTGGAGCCAGGGAGAGAAAAACTGTTTTTT. Translating gives CASSLEPGREKLFF.

The V gene is TRBV18, the J gene TRBJ2-1, with 8 bases aligning to TRBD1. V lost 4 bases to trimming and J lost 4 bases; unmatched junction nucleotides: 6. This CDR3 region has 15 residues. Germline-derived CDR1 and CDR2 are KGHSH and LQKENI. CDR3 loop: CASSQTGAHYNEQFF. Here the CDR3 DNA reads TGTGCCAGCTCACAGACAGGGGCCCATTACAATGAGCAGTTCTTC. The entire variable domain, with the rest obtained from reference TRBV18 and TRBJ2-1, is as follows: NAGVMQNPRHLVRRRGQEARLRCSPMKGHSHVYWYRQLPEEGLKFMVYLQKENIIDESGMPKERFSAEFPKEGPSILRIQQVVRGDSAAYFCASSQTGAHYNEQFFGPGTRLTVL.

This CDR3 reads CASYGGRLANTGELFF. CDR3 DNA sequence: TGTGCCAGCTATGGGGGGCGGCTAGCAAACACCGGGGAGCTGTTTTTT. The V gene is TRBV12-3 or TRBV12-4, the J gene TRBJ2-2; D may be TRBD1 or TRBD2 (6 bases each). This CDR3 is 16 amino acids long. The V end lost 8 bases, the J end lost 2 bases, and 18 bases lay between the germline ends.

This clonotype was detected only a few times. This sequence joins TRBV11-2 and TRBJ2-1; the D gene is possibly TRBD1 (6 bases). The CDR3 has 17 amino acids. Per germline, CDR1 SGHAT and CDR2 FQNNGV. Trimming shortened V by 4 bases and J by 2 bases, and 18 bases separated the two germline ends. The CDR3 reads CASSSTRSQGPYNEQFF. The CDR3, as DNA: TGTGCCAGCAGCTCGACCAGGTCCCAGGGGCCCTACAATGAGCAGTTCTTC.

The V and J genes are TRBV7-2 and TRBJ2-7; 8 bases line up with TRBD2. Germline assignment: CDR1 SGHTA and CDR2 FQGNSA. There are 15 residues in the CDR3. V shed 0 bases and J 5 bases; nucleotides not matched to a gene: 6. CDR3 protein: CASSLAALAADEQYF. CDR3 DNA: TGTGCCAGCAGCTTAGCGGCACTAGCGGCCGACGAGCAGTACTTC.

The CDR3 nucleotides read TGTGCTAGTGGTCGGGGGGAACCCGGGGAGCTGTTTTTT. This translates into CASGRGEPGELFF. The V call is TRBV12-5, the J call TRBJ2-2; 7 bases map to TRBD2. The CDR3 has 13 residues. V lost 5 bases to trimming and J lost 6 bases; unmatched junction nucleotides: 3. CDR1 and CDR2 (germline): LGHNT, FRNRAP.

This clonotype appeared a few times. The rearrangement joins TRBV6-5 to TRBJ1-1; a possible D gene is TRBD1 (5 bases). The CDR3 is made up of 14 amino acids. Germline CDR1 reads MNHEY; CDR2 reads SVGAGI. The germline V and J ends were trimmed by 0 bases and 4 bases, with 9 bases remaining between them. DNA for the CDR3: TGTGCCAGCAGTTACTCTAGGGGTAGCACTGAAGCTTTCTTT. This encodes CASSYSRGSTEAFF.

The gene calls are TRBV20-1 and TRBJ2-3; unclear D gene. This CDR3 has 15 amino acids. The germline V and J ends were trimmed by 0 bases and 6 bases, with 16 bases remaining between them. Germline CDR1 DFQATT, CDR2 SNEGSKA (reference sequence). The CDR3 DNA is TGCAGTGCTAGAGATTGGACGGAAGCACACGATACGCAGTATTTT. Translating it yields CSARDWTEAHDTQYF.

The rearrangement links TRBV12-3 or TRBV12-4 to TRBJ2-5; 10 bases are a match to TRBD1. V lost 6 bases to trimming and J lost 3 bases; unmatched junction nucleotides: 4. This CDR3 has 14 amino acids. Here the CDR3 DNA reads TGTGCCAGCAGCCTTGGGACAGGGGAAGAGACCCAGTACTTC. Residues: CASSLGTGEETQYF.

This clonotype was counted many times. The genes are TRBV12-3 or TRBV12-4 and TRBJ1-2; maybe TRBD1 (5 bases). This CDR3 region has 14 residues. V lost 8 bases to trimming and J lost 0 bases, with 13 bases between them. In DNA form, the CDR3 reads TGTGCCAGCTCCTGGGGGGGAGCTAACTATGGCTACACCTTC. This encodes CASSWGGANYGYTF.

The chain links TRBV3-1 to TRBJ1-1; no clear D. CDR3 size: 15 residues. Germline V gives CDR1 LGHDT, CDR2 YNNKEL (reference sequence). The V and J ends lost 2 bases and 1 base respectively, with 11 bases between them. CDR3 loop: CASSQPSMRNTEAFF. CDR3 nucleotide sequence: TGTGCCAGCAGCCAACCATCAATGCGGAACACTGAAGCTTTCTTT. Looking up the rest from reference TRBV3-1 and TRBJ1-1 gives the full variable domain: DTAVSQTPKYLVTQMGNDKSIKCEQNLGHDTMYWYKQDSKKFLKIMFSYNNKELIINETVPNRFSPKSPDKAHLNLHINSLELGDSAVYFCASSQPSMRNTEAFFGQGTRLTVV.

This clonotype was picked up a small number of times. J is TRBJ1-1 and V is TRBV19; D remains unclear. The V and J ends lost 4 bases and 1 base respectively, with 4 bases between them. Per germline, CDR1 LNHDA and CDR2 SQIVND (reference sequence). The CDR3 has 12 amino acids. The CDR3 region is CASSTQNTEAFF. DNA of the CDR3: TGTGCCAGTAGTACTCAGAACACTGAAGCTTTCTTT.